This note documents a single T cell receptor (beta chain) sequence. V dropped 6 bases and J dropped 0 bases, with 12 bases sitting between them. CDR1 MNHEY and CDR2 SMNVEV come from the germline V gene (reference sequence). This CDR3 region has 15 residues. Data came from immunoSEQ multiplex PCR; TCRdb stores just in-frame clones and leaves some out. The table has about 130,000 clones, over 75% seen once. This entry is derived from a study of blood T cell repertoires in COVID-19. This receptor was taken from a middle-aged man with active or convalescent COVID-19. Sequencing was performed on peripheral blood. This chain connects TRBV27 to TRBJ1-3, with TRBD1 as a possible D gene (6 bases). The CDR3 DNA sequence: TGTGCCAGCAGCAGGGGACAATCCTCTGGAAACACCATATATTTT. Translating it yields CASSRGQSSGNTIYF.